The 23 T cell receptor beta chains presented below share a single source sample, sequenced in a study of control samples from healthy donors and cancer patients. Generated by immunoSEQ multiplex PCR, the TCRdb table keeps only in-frame clones and is missing some. This table holds around 93,000 clones, 80% to 95% found once. Sequences were obtained from blood. The origin of the receptors is a human donor in good health. The donor label of this sample is uncertain.

The rearrangement joins TRBV4-1 to TRBJ2-5; TRBD1 matches 8 bases. The germline V gene has CDR1 MGHRA and CDR2 YSYEKL. The CDR3 loop spans 17 amino acids. Trimming at V came to 1 base and at J to 6 bases, leaving 13 bases not matched to a gene. This CDR3 reads CASSQAPDRAASQTQYF. The CDR3 DNA reads as TGCGCCAGCAGCCAAGCCCCGGACAGGGCGGCCTCCCAGACCCAGTACTTC.

This rearrangement joins TRBV15 to TRBJ2-5; TRBD2 matches at 9 bases. Germline lookup yields CDR1 LNHNV and CDR2 YYDKDF (reference sequence). This CDR3 has 15 residues. The V and J ends lost 0 bases and 3 bases, in that order; junction bases with no gene match: 2. In DNA, the CDR3 is TGTGCCACCAGCAGAGATCCTAGCGGGGAAGAGACCCAGTACTTC. Amino acid sequence: CATSRDPSGEETQYF.

A note on this clone: The same CDR3 also results from other DNA sequences found in this sample. The V and J genes are TRBV19 and TRBJ1-1; 7 bases map to TRBD1. From germline, CDR1 is LNHDA and CDR2 SQIVND (reference sequence). Trimming at V came to 3 bases and at J to 3 bases, leaving 4 bases not matched to a gene. This CDR3 has 14 residues. The CDR3 sequence is CASSIGQGDTEAFF. The CDR3, as DNA: TGTGCCAGTAGTATCGGCCAGGGGGACACTGAAGCTTTCTTT.

CDR3 in amino acids: CASSETSGGRDTQYF. The CDR3 nucleotides read TGCGCCAGCAGTGAAACTAGCGGGGGGCGGGATACGCAGTATTTT. The chain couples TRBV10-1 to TRBJ2-3; 12 nucleotides agree with TRBD2. V dropped 3 bases and J dropped 6; count of bases not matched to a gene: 4. CDR1 WNHNN and CDR2 SYGVQD come from the germline V gene (reference sequence). The CDR3 extends over 15 amino acids.

The gene calls are TRBV19 and TRBJ2-7; D gene ambiguous. Germline CDR1 reads LNHDA; CDR2 reads SQIVND (reference sequence). The CDR3 extends over 15 amino acids. The V end was cut by 5 bases, the J end by 2 bases, with 16 bases between. The CDR3 loop is CASSRTEHSTYEQYF. In nucleotides, the CDR3 is TGTGCCAGTAGTCGAACAGAACACTCCACCTACGAGCAGTACTTC.

This chain links TRBV5-4 with TRBJ1-2; 8 nucleotides line up with TRBD1. Germline lookup yields CDR1 SGHNT and CDR2 YYREEE (reference sequence). This CDR3 contains 18 residues. After removal of 2 bases from V and 0 bases from J, the junction contained 12 bases not matched to a gene. The CDR3 reads CASSLLRDRTGSNYGYTF. CDR3 sequence (DNA): TGTGCCAGCAGCTTACTACGGGACAGGACTGGGTCTAACTATGGCTACACCTTC.

J is TRBJ1-4 and V is TRBV27; 9 bases fit TRBD1. The CDR3 has 15 residues. Germline V CDR1 and CDR2: MNHEY, SMNVEV (reference sequence). J gave up 8 bases and V 6 bases, and 10 bases lay outside the gene matches. CDR3 DNA sequence: TGTGCCAGCAGCCCTTCCGGGACAGGGTACGAAAAACTGTTTTTT. Translated, it gives CASSPSGTGYEKLFF. Looking up the rest from reference TRBV27 and TRBJ1-4 gives the full variable domain: EAQVTQNPRYLITVTGKKLTVTCSQNMNHEYMSWYRQDPGLGLRQIYYSMNVEVTDKGDVPEGYKVSRKEKRNFPLILESPSPNQTSLYFCASSPSGTGYEKLFFGSGTQLSVL.

The J gene is TRBJ2-3, the V gene TRBV18; D uncertain. This CDR3 has 12 amino acids. The V and J ends lost 2 bases and 4 bases respectively, with 4 bases between them. Per the germline V gene, CDR1 is KGHSH and CDR2 is LQKENI. CDR3 nucleotides: TGTGCCAGCTCACCAGGTGCAGATACGCAGTATTTT. The encoded protein is CASSPGADTQYF. The complete variable domain, with remaining parts taken from reference TRBV18 and TRBJ2-3, reads NAGVMQNPRHLVRRRGQEARLRCSPMKGHSHVYWYRQLPEEGLKFMVYLQKENIIDESGMPKERFSAEFPKEGPSILRIQQVVRGDSAAYFCASSPGADTQYFGPGTRLTVL.

V gene TRBV19 combines with J gene TRBJ2-2; D might be TRBD1 (9 bases). Germline V gene sequence: CDR1 LNHDA, CDR2 SQIVND (reference sequence). The CDR3 spans 16 residues. V was cut by 6 bases and J by 7 bases, with 21 bases left in between. The CDR3 loop is CASSGGGTGLVGELFF. Here the CDR3 DNA reads TGTGCCAGTAGCGGCGGGGGGACAGGGTTGGTCGGGGAGCTGTTTTTT. Together with reference TRBV19 and TRBJ2-2, the CDR3 gives the full variable domain: DGGITQSPKYLFRKEGQNVTLSCEQNLNHDAMYWYRQDPGQGLRLIYYSQIVNDFQKGDIAEGYSVSREKKESFPLTVTSAQKNPTAFYLCASSGGGTGLVGELFFGEGSRLTVL.

The genes are TRBV9 and TRBJ2-7; the D gene could be TRBD1 or TRBD2 (5 bases each). Looked up from germline, CDR1 is SGDLS and CDR2 is YYNGEE. The CDR3 contains 18 residues. V was trimmed by 4 bases and J by 4 bases, leaving 27 bases between them. CDR3 region: CASSYRDPLASVYYEQYF. DNA of the CDR3: TGTGCCAGCAGCTACCGGGACCCGCTGGCTTCGGTCTATTACGAGCAGTACTTC.

This clone was observed a single time. This chain joins TRBV19 and TRBJ2-2, with TRBD2 as a possible D gene (6 bases). V was pared by 3 bases and J by 6 bases, with 14 bases between. CDR1 LNHDA and CDR2 SQIVND come from the germline V gene (reference sequence). The CDR3 length is 15 residues. CDR3 sequence (DNA): TGTGCCAGTAGTATCGCCAGATCGGGGGCCGGGGAGCTGTTTTTT. Translated, it gives CASSIARSGAGELFF.

The chain is built from TRBV19 and TRBJ1-2, with D possibly matching TRBD1 (6 bases). The CDR3 spans 15 residues. Trimming removed 8 bases at V and 2 bases at J, with 18 bases between. Per the germline V gene, CDR1 is LNHDA and CDR2 is SQIVND (reference sequence). As DNA, the CDR3 is TGTGCCAGTCAAAGTGTAGGGGGATTCAACTATGGCTACACCTTC. Its protein is CASQSVGGFNYGYTF.

The chain is built from TRBV18 and TRBJ2-6, with D perhaps TRBD2 (6 bases). The CDR3 spans 17 residues. The V gene lost 1 base and the J gene lost 4 bases, with 14 bases spanning the gap. CDR1 KGHSH and CDR2 LQKENI come from the germline V gene. CDR3 nucleotides: TGTGCCAGCTCACCACAAGGCGGGACCTCCGGGGCCAACGTCCTGACTTTC. This sequence encodes CASSPQGGTSGANVLTF.

The chain links TRBV30 to TRBJ2-1; TRBD1 agrees at 11 bases. Germline CDR1 is GTSNPN and CDR2 is SVGIG (reference sequence). The CDR3 has 14 amino acids. The junction had 10 bases not matched to a gene; V was cut back by 5 bases and J by 10 bases. The DNA of the CDR3 is TGTGCCTGGGATGGACAGGGGGCATTTGGGGAGCAGTTCTTC. Its translation is CAWDGQGAFGEQFF.

The CDR3 loop reads CASSPVQDGHEQYF. The CDR3 DNA is TGTGCCAGCTCACCCGTCCAGGATGGCCACGAGCAGTACTTC. The V and J genes are TRBV18 and TRBJ2-7; no clear D. Germline-derived CDR1 and CDR2 are KGHSH and LQKENI. Trimming removed 3 bases from V and 5 bases from J, with 14 bases in between. CDR3 length: 14 residues.

This clone is a singleton in its sample. The rearrangement links TRBV29-1 to TRBJ1-1, with D perhaps matching TRBD1 (5 bases). The germline V gene encodes CDR1 SQVTM and CDR2 ANQGSEA. V was trimmed by 0 bases and J by 4 bases, leaving 15 bases between them. This CDR3 is built from 15 residues. The CDR3 nucleotides are TGCAGCGTTGAAGATCGGAGACGCAGGGTCACTGAAGCTTTCTTT. Translating gives CSVEDRRRRVTEAFF.

The chain carries TRBV19 and TRBJ2-2; 10 positions agree with TRBD1. J gave up 4 bases and V 5 bases, and 7 bases lay outside the gene matches. The germline CDR1 and CDR2 sequences are LNHDA and SQIVND (reference sequence). CDR3 length: 16 residues. The CDR3 DNA is TGTGCCAGTAGTGCGGGGACAGGGGCGGGCACCGGGGAGCTGTTTTTT. This sequence encodes CASSAGTGAGTGELFF.

The V gene is TRBV2, the J gene TRBJ2-5; 8 nucleotides agree with TRBD2. After removal of 7 bases from V and 3 bases from J, the junction contained 4 bases not matched to a gene. Per germline, CDR1 SNHLY and CDR2 FYNNEI. This CDR3 region has 13 residues. The CDR3 loop is CASKAGGKETQYF. The CDR3 DNA follows: TGTGCCAGCAAGGCGGGGGGTAAAGAGACCCAGTACTTC.

The chain recombines TRBV10-2 with TRBJ2-1; D is possibly TRBD2 (7 bases). V was pared by 3 bases and J by 5 bases, with 17 bases between. The CDR3 loop spans 16 amino acids. The germline V gene encodes CDR1 WSHSY and CDR2 SAAADI. CDR3 in amino acids: CASSEVGGLSHNEQFF. DNA of the CDR3: TGCGCCAGCAGTGAAGTGGGGGGGCTTTCTCACAATGAGCAGTTCTTC.

This clone showed up just once. This rearrangement joins TRBV4-3 to TRBJ2-1; D is perhaps TRBD1 (6 bases). The CDR3 has 19 residues. Germline CDR1 LGHNA, CDR2 YSLEER. The ends were cut back, 0 bases at V and 0 bases at J, with 18 bases in the middle. The CDR3 protein is CASSQDGVRGPSSYNEQFF. CDR3 nucleotides: TGCGCCAGCAGCCAAGATGGTGTCAGGGGACCCAGCTCCTACAATGAGCAGTTCTTC.

V is TRBV28 and J is TRBJ1-5, with 8 bases identical to TRBD1. The germline CDR1 and CDR2 sequences are MDHEN and SYDVKM. The J segment lost 1 base and the V segment lost 5 bases, leaving 4 bases of the junction unmatched. The CDR3 runs 15 residues. This chain's CDR3 is CASSMRQGSNQPQHF. The CDR3 DNA reads as TGTGCCAGCAGTATGCGACAGGGGAGCAATCAGCCCCAGCATTTT.

J is TRBJ1-3 and V is TRBV4-1, with D unclear. From germline, CDR1 is MGHRA and CDR2 YSYEKL. The CDR3 is 17 residues long. Trimming stripped 0 bases from V and 0 bases from J, with 12 bases between. The CDR3 region has the DNA TGCGCCAGCAGCCAAGATCCCCCAGGAGCCTCTGGAAACACCATATATTTT. Protein sequence: CASSQDPPGASGNTIYF.

The gene calls are TRBV3-1 (or the pseudogene TRBV3-2) and TRBJ1-1; no firm D call. V lost 0 bases to trimming and J lost 4 bases, with 12 bases between them. Germline values: CDR1 LGHDT, CDR2 YNNKEL (reference sequence). The CDR3 has 15 residues. The DNA for the CDR3 is TGTGCCAGCAGCCAAGAACATTTGGGATCCACTGAAGCTTTCTTT. This sequence encodes CASSQEHLGSTEAFF.